The clone carrying this T cell receptor beta chain has only one observation. The germline V gene has CDR1 SGHRS and CDR2 YFSETQ. This CDR3 contains 19 residues. The ends lost 0 bases at V and 0 bases at J; junction bases unmatched: 9. Clones were read by immunoSEQ multiplex PCR, and TCRdb kept only the in-frame ones, dropping some. The profile shows roughly 61,000 clones, just over 90% of them singletons. The sample originates from a study of T cell changes during pregnancy in multiple sclerosis. This sequence originates from a female donor with multiple sclerosis, enrolled in a pregnancy study. This chain connects TRBV5-1 to TRBJ2-6; 7 nucleotides align to TRBD2. This specimen consisted of peripheral blood, obtained after pregnancy. The CDR3 DNA is TGCGCCAGCAGCTTGGACCCGCGGGAGATTTTCTCTGGGGCCAACGTCCTGACTTTC. As protein: CASSLDPREIFSGANVLTF. The variable domain in full, completed from reference TRBV5-1 and TRBJ2-6, reads KAGVTQTPRYLIKTRGQQVTLSCSPISGHRSVSWYQQTPGQGLQFLFEYFSETQRNKGNFPGRFSGRQFSNSRSEMNVSTLELGDSALYLCASSLDPREIFSGANVLTFGAGSRLTVL.